This T cell receptor beta chain stems from a study of blood T cell repertoires in COVID-19. At the level of the study: The United States, Italy and Spain were the sources of the acute and convalescent COVID-19 samples. T cells, B-cell-depleted T cells, or PBMCs provided the cDNA or gDNA that served as material.

The CDR3 consists of 16 residues. Germline CDR1 ENHRY, CDR2 SYGVKD. Trimming pared 4 bases from V and 2 bases from J, leaving 17 bases between. Authors' methods: How many nucleated cells were present was estimated from reference gene primer amplification. Measured with immunoSEQ multiplex PCR; TCRdb has only the in-frame clones, and not every one. Clone size and V and J calls were adopted from that table, with D and trimming inferred from the DNA. Counted here are about 160,000 clones, about 85% occurring once; the ten biggest clones make up over 3.5%. The source of this sequence is a woman in her sixties or seventies with active or convalescent COVID-19. The V and J genes are TRBV10-3 and TRBJ2-5; weak D call: TRBD1 (6 bases). The sequencing sample was made of peripheral blood. CDR3 region: CAISAEGQQLQETQYF. DNA of the CDR3: TGTGCCATCAGTGCAGAAGGACAGCAGTTACAAGAGACCCAGTACTTC.